This entry features one T cell receptor (beta chain) sequence. The gene names here belong to mouse. The read terminates 4 residues before the CDR3 end, so the remaining end is supplied by the germline J gene. Within the sample, other DNA sequences also encode this same CDR3. cDNA prepared by RNA extraction and subsequent reverse transcription served as the template for sequencing. Data came from immunoSEQ multiplex PCR; TCRdb stores just in-frame clones and leaves some out. This sample has roughly 260,000 clones, each found more than once. Scientists pooled cutaneous lymph node cells and sorted them on CD4, CD8alpha, NKG2D, NKG2ACE and other markers. The data derive from a study of CD8+ T cells in alopecia areata. The CDR3 totals 15 residues. Germline CDR1 LGHNA, CDR2 YNLKQL (reference sequence). Trimming stripped 3 bases from V and 0 bases from J, with 11 bases between.

Sequenced input: CD4+ T cells sorted from a lymph node. This TCR was recovered from a C3H/HeJ mouse with alopecia areata. The strain's MHC type: H2-k. This chain uses TRBV5 with TRBJ1-1, with a tentative D call TRBD1 (6 bases). The CDR3 here is CASSQGTNANTEVFF. The sequenced CDR3 bases are TGTGCCAGCAGCCAGGGGACAAATGCAAACACA.